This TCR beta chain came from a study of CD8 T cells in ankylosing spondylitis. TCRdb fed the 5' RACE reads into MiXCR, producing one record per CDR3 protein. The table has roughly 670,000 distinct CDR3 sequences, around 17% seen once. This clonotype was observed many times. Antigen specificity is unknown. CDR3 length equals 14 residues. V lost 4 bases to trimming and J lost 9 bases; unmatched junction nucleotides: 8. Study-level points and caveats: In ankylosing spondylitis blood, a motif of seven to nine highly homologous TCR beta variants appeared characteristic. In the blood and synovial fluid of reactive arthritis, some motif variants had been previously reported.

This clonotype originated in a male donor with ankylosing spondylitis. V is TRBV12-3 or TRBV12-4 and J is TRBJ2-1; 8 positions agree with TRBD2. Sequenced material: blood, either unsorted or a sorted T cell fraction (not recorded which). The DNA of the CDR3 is TGTGCCAGCAGTTGGAATTCCGGGGGGGGTGAGCAGTTCTTC. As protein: CASSWNSGGGEQFF.